These T cell receptor beta chains were read from a single sample in a study of cytomegalovirus exposure and HLA in healthy donors. Data came from immunoSEQ multiplex PCR; TCRdb stores just in-frame clones and leaves some out. Of roughly 230,000 clones in the sample, around 90% were seen once. Sequenced input: PBMCs. These receptors were taken from a woman aged 25 to 45 in good health and CMV-seronegative. Both conserved end residues are part of each CDR3. Each record gives: D gene, V gene, clone size, J gene, CDR3 DNA, CDR3 protein. A D gene is named only where the DNA matches it firmly. For some rows the clone size is stated as once, few or many, or as a class when expanded; others skip it.

>-|TRBV18|-|TRBJ1-5
TGTGCCAGCTCAAAGGCAGGTCTTGGCCAGCCCCAGCATTTT
CASSKAGLGQPQHF
>-|TRBV11-2|-|TRBJ2-7
TGTGCCAGCAGCTTAGACGGACCCTACGAGCAGTACTTC
CASSLDGPYEQYF
>TRBD2|TRBV19|-|TRBJ2-1
TGTGCCAGTAGTATAGAGGGGACTAGCGGGAGAGGACCGATCTTC
CASSIEGTSGRGPIF
>-|TRBV25-1|-|TRBJ2-5
TGTGCCACTGCGAGAGCCGGGCAACAGACCCAGTACTTC
CATARAGQQTQYF
>TRBD2|TRBV9|once|TRBJ2-2
TGTGCCAGCAGCGTAGGTAGCGGGAGGGCCAGGACCGGGGAGCTGTTTTTT
CASSVGSGRARTGELFF
>-|TRBV19|-|TRBJ2-1
TGTGCCAGTAGTATAGACCGTCGACAGGGGAGGGGTTACAATGAGCAGTTCTTC
CASSIDRRQGRGYNEQFF
>-|TRBV5-1|-|TRBJ1-2
TGCGCCAGCAGCCCCCGGGGCCAGGGAATAGAAGGCTACACCTTC
CASSPRGQGIEGYTF
>-|TRBV28|-|TRBJ2-5
TGTGCCAGCAGGTCAGGGCGGGAGACCCAGTACTTC
CASRSGRETQYF
>-|TRBV4-2|-|TRBJ2-7
TGTGCCAGCAGCCAAGACTCACCGAATATAGGGTTTGGAGCCTACGAGCAGTACTTC
CASSQDSPNIGFGAYEQYF
>TRBD2|TRBV6-5|-|TRBJ2-7
TGTGCCAGCAGAGCCGGGAGGGAGCAGTACTTC
CASRAGREQYF
>-|TRBV2|-|TRBJ1-5
TGTGCCAGCAGAACCTCAGGTTTCAATCAGCCCCAGCATTTT
CASRTSGFNQPQHF
>TRBD2|TRBV10-2|once|TRBJ2-1
TGCGCCAGCGGAAACAGGACTAGCTTACGCTCCTACAATGAGCAGTTCTTC
CASGNRTSLRSYNEQFF
>TRBD1|TRBV7-2|-|TRBJ2-7
TGTGCCAGCAGCCGCGCCCAGGGGGCTAACTCCTACGAGCAGTACTTC
CASSRAQGANSYEQYF
>-|TRBV27|once|TRBJ2-1
TGTGCCAGCAGACTAAGCTCCTACAATGAGCAGTTCTTC
CASRLSSYNEQFF
>-|TRBV14|-|TRBJ1-1
TGTGCCAGCAGCCAAGATGTAGGCTTCAAGGGCCGCACTGAAGCTTTCTTT
CASSQDVGFKGRTEAFF
>TRBD1|TRBV5-4|-|TRBJ2-7
TGTGCCAGCAGCCACCCAATGGACAGGGGACGCGAGCAGTACTTC
CASSHPMDRGREQYF